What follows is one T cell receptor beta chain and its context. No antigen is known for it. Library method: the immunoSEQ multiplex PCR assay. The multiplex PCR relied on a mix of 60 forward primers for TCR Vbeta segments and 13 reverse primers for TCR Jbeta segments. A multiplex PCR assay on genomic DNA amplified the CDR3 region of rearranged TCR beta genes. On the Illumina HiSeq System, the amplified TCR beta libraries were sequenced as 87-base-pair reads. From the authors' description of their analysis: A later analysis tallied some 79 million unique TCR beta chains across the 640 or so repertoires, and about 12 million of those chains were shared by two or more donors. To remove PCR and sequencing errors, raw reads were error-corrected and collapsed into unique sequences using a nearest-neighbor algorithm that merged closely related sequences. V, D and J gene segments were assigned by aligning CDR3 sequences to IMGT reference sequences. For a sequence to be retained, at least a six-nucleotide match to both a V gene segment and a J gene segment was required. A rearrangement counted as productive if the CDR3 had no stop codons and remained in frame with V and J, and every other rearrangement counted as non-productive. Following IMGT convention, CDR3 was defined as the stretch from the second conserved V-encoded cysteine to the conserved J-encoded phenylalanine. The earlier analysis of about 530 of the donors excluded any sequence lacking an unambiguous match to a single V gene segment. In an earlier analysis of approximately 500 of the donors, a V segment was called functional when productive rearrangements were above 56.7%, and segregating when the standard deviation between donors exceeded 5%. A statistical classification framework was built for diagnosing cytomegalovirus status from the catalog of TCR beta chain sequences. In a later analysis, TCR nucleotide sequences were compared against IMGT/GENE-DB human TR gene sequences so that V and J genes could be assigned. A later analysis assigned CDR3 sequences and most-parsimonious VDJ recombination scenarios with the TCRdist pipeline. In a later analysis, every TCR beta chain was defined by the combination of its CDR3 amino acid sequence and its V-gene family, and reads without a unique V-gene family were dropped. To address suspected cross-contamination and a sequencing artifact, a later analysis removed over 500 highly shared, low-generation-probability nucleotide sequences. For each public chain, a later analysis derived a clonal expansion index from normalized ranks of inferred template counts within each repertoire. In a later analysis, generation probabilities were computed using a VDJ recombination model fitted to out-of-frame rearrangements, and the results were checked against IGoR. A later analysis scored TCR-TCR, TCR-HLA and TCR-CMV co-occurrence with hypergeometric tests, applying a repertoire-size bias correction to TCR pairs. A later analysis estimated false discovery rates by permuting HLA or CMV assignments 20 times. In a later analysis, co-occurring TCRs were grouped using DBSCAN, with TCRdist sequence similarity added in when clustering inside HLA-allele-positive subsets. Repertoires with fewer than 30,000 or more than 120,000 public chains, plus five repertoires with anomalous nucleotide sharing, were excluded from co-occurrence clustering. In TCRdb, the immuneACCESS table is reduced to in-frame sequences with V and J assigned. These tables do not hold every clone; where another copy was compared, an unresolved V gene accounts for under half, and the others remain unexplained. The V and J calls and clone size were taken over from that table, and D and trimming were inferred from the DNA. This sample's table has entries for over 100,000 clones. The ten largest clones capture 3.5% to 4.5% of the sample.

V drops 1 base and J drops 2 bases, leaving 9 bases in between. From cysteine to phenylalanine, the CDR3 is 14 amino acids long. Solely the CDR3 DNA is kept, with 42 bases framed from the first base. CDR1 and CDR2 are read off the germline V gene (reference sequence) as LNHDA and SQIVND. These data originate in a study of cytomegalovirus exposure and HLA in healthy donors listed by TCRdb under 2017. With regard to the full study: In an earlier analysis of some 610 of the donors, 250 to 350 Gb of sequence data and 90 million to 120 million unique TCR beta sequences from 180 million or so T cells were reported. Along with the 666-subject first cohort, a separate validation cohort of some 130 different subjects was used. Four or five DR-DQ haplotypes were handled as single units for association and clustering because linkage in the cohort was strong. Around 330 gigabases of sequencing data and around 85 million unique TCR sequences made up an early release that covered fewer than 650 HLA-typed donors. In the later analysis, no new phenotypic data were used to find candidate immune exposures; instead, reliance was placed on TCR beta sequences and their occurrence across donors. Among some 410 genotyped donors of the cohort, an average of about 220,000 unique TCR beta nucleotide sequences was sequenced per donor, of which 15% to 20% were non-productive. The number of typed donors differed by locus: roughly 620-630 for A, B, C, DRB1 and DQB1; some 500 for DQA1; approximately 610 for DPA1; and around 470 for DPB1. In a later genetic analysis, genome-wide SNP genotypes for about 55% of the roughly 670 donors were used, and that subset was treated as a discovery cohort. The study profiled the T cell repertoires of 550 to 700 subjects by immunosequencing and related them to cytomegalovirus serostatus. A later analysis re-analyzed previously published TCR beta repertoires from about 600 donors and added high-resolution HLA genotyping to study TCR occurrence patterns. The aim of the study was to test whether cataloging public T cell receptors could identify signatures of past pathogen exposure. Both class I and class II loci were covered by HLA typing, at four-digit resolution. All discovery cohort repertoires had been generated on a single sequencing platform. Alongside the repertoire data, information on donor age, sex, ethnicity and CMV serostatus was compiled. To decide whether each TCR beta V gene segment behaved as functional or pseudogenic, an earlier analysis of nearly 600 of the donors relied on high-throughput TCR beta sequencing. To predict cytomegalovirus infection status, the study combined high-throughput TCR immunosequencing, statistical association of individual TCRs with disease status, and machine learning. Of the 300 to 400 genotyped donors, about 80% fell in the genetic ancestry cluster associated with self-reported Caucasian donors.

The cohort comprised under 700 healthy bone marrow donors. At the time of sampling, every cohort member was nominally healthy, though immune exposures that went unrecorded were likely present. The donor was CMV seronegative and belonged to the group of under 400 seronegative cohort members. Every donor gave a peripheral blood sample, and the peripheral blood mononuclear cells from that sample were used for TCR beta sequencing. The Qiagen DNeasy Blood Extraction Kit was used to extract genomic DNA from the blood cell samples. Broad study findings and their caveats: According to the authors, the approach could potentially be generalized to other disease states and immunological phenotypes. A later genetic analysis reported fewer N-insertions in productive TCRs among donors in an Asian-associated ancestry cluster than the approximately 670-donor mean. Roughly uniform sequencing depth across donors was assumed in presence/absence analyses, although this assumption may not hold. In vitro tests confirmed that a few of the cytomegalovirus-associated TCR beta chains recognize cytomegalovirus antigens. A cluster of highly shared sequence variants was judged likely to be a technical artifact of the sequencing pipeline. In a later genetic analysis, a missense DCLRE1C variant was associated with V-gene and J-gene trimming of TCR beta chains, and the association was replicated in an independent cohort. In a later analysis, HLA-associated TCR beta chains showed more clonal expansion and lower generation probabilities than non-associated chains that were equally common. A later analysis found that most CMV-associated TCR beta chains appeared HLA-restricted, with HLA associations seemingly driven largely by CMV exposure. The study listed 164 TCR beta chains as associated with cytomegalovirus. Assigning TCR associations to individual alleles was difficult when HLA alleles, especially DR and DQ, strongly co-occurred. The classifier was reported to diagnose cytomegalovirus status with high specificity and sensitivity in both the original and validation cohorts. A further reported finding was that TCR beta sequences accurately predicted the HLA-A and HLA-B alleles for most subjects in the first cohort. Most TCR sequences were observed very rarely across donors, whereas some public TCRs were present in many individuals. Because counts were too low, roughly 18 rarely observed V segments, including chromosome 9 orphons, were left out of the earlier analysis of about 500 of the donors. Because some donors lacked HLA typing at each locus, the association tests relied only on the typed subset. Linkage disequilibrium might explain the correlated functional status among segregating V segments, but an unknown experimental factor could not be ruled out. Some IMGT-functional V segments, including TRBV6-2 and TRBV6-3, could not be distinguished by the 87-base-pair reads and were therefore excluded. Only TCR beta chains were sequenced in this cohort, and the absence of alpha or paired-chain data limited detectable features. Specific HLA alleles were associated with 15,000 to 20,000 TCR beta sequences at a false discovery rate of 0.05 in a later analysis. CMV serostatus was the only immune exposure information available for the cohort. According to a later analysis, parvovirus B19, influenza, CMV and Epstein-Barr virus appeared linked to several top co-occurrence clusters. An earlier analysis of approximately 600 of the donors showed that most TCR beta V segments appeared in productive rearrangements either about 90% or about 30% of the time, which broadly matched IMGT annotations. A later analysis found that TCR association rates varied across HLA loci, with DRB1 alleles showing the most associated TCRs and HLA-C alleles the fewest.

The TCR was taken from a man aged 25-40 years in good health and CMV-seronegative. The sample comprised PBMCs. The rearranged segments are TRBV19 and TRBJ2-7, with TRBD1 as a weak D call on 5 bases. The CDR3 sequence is CASSIGWGAYEQYF. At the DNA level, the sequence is TGTGCCAGTAGTATAGGCTGGGGCGCCTACGAGCAGTACTTC.